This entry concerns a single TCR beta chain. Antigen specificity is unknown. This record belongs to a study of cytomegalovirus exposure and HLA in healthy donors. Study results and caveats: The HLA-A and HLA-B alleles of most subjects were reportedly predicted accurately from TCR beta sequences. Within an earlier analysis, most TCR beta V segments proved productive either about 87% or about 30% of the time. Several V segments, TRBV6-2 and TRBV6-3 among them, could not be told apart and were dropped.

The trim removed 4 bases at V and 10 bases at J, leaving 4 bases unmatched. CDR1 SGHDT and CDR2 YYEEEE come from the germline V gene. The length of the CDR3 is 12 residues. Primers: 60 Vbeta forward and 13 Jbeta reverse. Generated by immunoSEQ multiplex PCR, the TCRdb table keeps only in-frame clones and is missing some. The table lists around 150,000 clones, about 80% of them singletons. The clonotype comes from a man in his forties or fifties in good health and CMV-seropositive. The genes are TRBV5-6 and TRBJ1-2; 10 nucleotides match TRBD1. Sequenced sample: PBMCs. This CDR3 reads CASSLGTGVYTF. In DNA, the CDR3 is TGTGCCAGCAGCCTAGGGACAGGGGTCTACACCTTC.